Below, 10 T cell receptor beta chains from the same sample are listed, as sequenced in a study of blood T cell repertoires in COVID-19 (dated by TCRdb to the early 2020s). The library was built by means of the immunoSEQ multiplex PCR assay. TCRdb obtained this table from immuneACCESS and retained in-frame rearrangements with V and J assigned. These tables miss some clones; where compared with another copy, unresolved V genes account for less than half of the shortfall, and the remainder is unexplained. The sample table shows more than 75,000 clones, and about 92% are seen once. Of the sample, more than 2% falls within the top ten clones. Sequenced material: peripheral blood. The receptors were gathered from a man aged 45-60 years with acute or convalescent COVID-19.

Remarks on this clone: The identical CDR3 is also encoded by other nucleotide sequences in the sample. V and J are TRBV29-1 and TRBJ1-2, with D perhaps TRBD1 (6 bases). Germline V CDR1 and CDR2: SQVTM, ANQGSEA. Trimming took off 2 bases at V and 2 bases at J, with 6 bases between the two ends. The CDR3 has 12 residues. CDR3 nucleotides: TGCAGCGTTGAAACAGGGAACTATGGCTACACCTTC. Protein product: CSVETGNYGYTF. The full variable domain, completed using reference TRBV29-1 and TRBJ1-2, is SAVISQKPSRDICQRGTSLTIQCQVDSQVTMMFWYRQQPGQSLTLIATANQGSEATYESGFVIDKFPISRPNLTFSTLTVSNMSPEDSSIYLCSVETGNYGYTFGSGTRLTVV.

This clone was detected only once. The chain links TRBV2 to TRBJ2-7, with 9 bases identical to TRBD1. The CDR3 has 14 residues. CDR1 is SNHLY and CDR2 is FYNNEI in the germline V gene. Losses at the gene ends were 7 bases for V and 3 bases for J; bases not matched to a gene: 7. The CDR3: CASIRDRVVYEQYF. The CDR3 DNA sequence: TGTGCCAGCATCCGGGACAGGGTCGTCTACGAGCAGTACTTC.

J is TRBJ2-7 and V is TRBV5-6; perhaps TRBD1 as D (6 bases). CDR1 is SGHDT, CDR2 YYEEEE, per germline. This CDR3 region has 14 residues. Between the trimmed V and J ends, which lost 4 bases and 6 bases, there was a span of 17 bases. DNA of the CDR3: TGTGCCAGCAGCGCGACCCATAGAGGGGGCGAGCAGTACTTC. This sequence encodes CASSATHRGGEQYF. Drawing the rest from reference TRBV5-6 and TRBJ2-7, the complete variable domain is DAGVTQSPTHLIKTRGQQVTLRCSPKSGHDTVSWYQQALGQGPQFIFQYYEEEERQRGNFPDRFSGHQFPNYSSELNVNALLLGDSALYLCASSATHRGGEQYFGPGTRLTVT.

The CDR3 protein is CASSQGGGGDPYNEQFF. The CDR3 DNA is TGTGCCAGCAGTCAGGGTGGCGGGGGGGATCCCTACAATGAGCAGTTCTTC. The chain recombines TRBV6-6 with TRBJ2-1; 9 bases are shared with TRBD2. Trimming took 5 bases from V and 2 from J; bases not matched to a gene: 10. Germline V gives CDR1 MNHNY, CDR2 SVGAGI (reference sequence). CDR3 length: 17 amino acids.

The gene calls are TRBV5-6 and TRBJ1-2; D is ambiguous. Looked up from germline, CDR1 is SGHDT and CDR2 is YYEEEE. This CDR3 spans 15 amino acids. Trimming left V 0 bases short and J 4 bases short, with 13 bases between. CDR3: CASSLAGEVSYGYTF. The CDR3 coding sequence is TGTGCCAGCAGCTTGGCGGGAGAAGTGAGCTATGGCTACACCTTC.

Only one count was recorded for this clone. The rearrangement joins TRBV4-3 to TRBJ2-3; 8 bases match TRBD2. This CDR3 has 18 amino acids. The trim removed 3 bases at V and 2 bases at J, leaving 13 bases unmatched. The germline V gene has CDR1 LGHNA and CDR2 YSLEER. DNA of the CDR3: TGCGCCAGCAGCCAGCAAGGGGGGCGGGGGGCGTACACAGATACGCAGTATTTT. Translating it yields CASSQQGGRGAYTDTQYF.

The chain has TRBV2 and TRBJ1-1; no definite D call. CDR3 length: 16 amino acids. Germline values: CDR1 SNHLY, CDR2 FYNNEI. V lost 0 bases and J 1 base, leaving 12 bases between the germline ends. CDR3 sequence: CASSEALADTNTEAFF. The DNA of the CDR3 is TGTGCCAGCAGTGAAGCGCTTGCAGATACGAACACTGAAGCTTTCTTT.

This clone appeared a single time. J is TRBJ1-1 and V is TRBV5-1; no clear D. The CDR3 loop spans 14 amino acids. V gave up 5 bases and J gave up 0 bases, with 11 bases separating them. From germline, CDR1 is SGHRS and CDR2 YFSETQ. The CDR3 bases are TGCGCCAGCAGTAACCCGGTCATGAACACTGAAGCTTTCTTT. It is translated as CASSNPVMNTEAFF.

The genes are TRBV7-9 and TRBJ2-3; maybe TRBD2 (6 bases). The germline gives CDR1 SEHNR, CDR2 FQNEAQ (reference sequence). The CDR3 totals 13 residues. V lost 7 bases and J 6 bases, leaving 14 bases between the germline ends. The CDR3 loop reads CASNPGSADTQYF. CDR3 in DNA: TGTGCCAGCAACCCCGGGAGTGCTGATACGCAGTATTTT. The variable domain in full, completed from reference TRBV7-9 and TRBJ2-3, reads DTGVSQNPRHKITKRGQNVTFRCDPISEHNRLYWYRQTLGQGPEFLTYFQNEAQLEKSRLLSDRFSAERPKGSFSTLEIQRTEQGDSAMYLCASNPGSADTQYFGPGTRLTVL.

The gene calls are TRBV7-3 and TRBJ1-1; no firm D call. The CDR3 totals 15 residues. Germline CDR1 SGHTA, CDR2 FQGTGA. With 1 base removed from V and 0 bases from J, the gap between germline ends came to 9 bases. The CDR3 protein is CASSLNAAMNTEAFF. The CDR3 DNA is TGTGCCAGCAGCTTAAACGCAGCGATGAACACTGAAGCTTTCTTT.